Many counts were recorded for the clone carrying this T cell receptor (beta chain). Antigen unknown. The CDR3 contains 16 residues. Germline CDR1 and CDR2: SGHRS and YFSETQ. The germline V and J ends were trimmed by 0 bases and 4 bases, with 13 bases remaining between them. The data stem from a study of CD8 T cells in ankylosing spondylitis. The study's findings and limits: Typical of ankylosing spondylitis blood, it appeared, was a TCR beta motif of under 10 highly homologous variants. Matched ankylosing spondylitis synovial fluid reportedly showed significant enrichment of disease-linked clones.

The authors made TCR beta libraries by quantitative 5'-RACE with molecular barcodes. TCRdb itself ran the 5' RACE reads through MiXCR, one entry per CDR3 protein. This sample has 200,000 to 300,000 distinct CDR3 sequences; over 9.5% occur once, and the top ten carry 2% to 3%. The rearrangement joins TRBV5-1 to TRBJ2-2; no firm D call. The sample consisted of blood, either unsorted or a sorted T cell fraction (not recorded which). This clonotype originated in a male donor with ankylosing spondylitis or in good health (not recorded which). In DNA form, the CDR3 reads TGCGCCAGCAGCTTGGGCGCCGGCTCCTTCACCGGGGAGCTGTTTTTT. It translates to CASSLGAGSFTGELFF.